This T cell receptor beta chain was captured in a study of type 1 and type 2 diabetes patients. Amplification started from genomic DNA. A primer set of 30 forward and 13 reverse primers amplified the CDR3. MiXCR, applied by TCRdb to the multiplex PCR reads, yields one record per CDR3 protein. The table lists under 300,000 distinct CDR3 sequences, more than 45% of them singletons, with 12% to 15% in the top ten. Standard classification criteria confirmed type 1 or type 2 diabetes in all patients. Donors had no other autoimmune disease or infection in four weeks. General study points: Type 2 diabetes and control V and J usage correlated highly, around 0.97.

CDR1 SNHLY and CDR2 FYNNEI come from the germline V gene. V was pared by 1 base and J by 1 base, with 5 bases between. The CDR3 loop spans 14 amino acids. Worth noting for this clonotype: The antigen is not known.

The sequence came from a man aged 18 to 30 with type 2 diabetes. This rearrangement joins TRBV2 to TRBJ1-5; D ambiguous. Specimen: peripheral blood mononuclear cells (PBMCs). The CDR3 spells CASSEDRSNQPQHF. CDR3 coding DNA: TGTGCCAGCAGTGAAGACAGAAGCAATCAGCCCCAGCATTTT.